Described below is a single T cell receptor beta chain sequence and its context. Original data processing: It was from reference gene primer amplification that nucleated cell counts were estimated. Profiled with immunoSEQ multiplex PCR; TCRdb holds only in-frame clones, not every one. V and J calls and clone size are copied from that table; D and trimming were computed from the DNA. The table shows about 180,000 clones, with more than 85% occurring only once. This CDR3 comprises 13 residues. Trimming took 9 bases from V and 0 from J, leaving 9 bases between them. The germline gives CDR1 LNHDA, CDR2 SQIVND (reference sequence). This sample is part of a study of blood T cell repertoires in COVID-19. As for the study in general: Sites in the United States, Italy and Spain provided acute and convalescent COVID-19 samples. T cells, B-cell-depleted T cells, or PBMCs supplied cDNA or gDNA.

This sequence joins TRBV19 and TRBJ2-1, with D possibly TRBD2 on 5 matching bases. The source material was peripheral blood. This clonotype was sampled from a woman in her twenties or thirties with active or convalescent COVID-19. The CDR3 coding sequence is TGTGCCAGCCGGGGTAGCTCCTACAATGAGCAGTTCTTC. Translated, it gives CASRGSSYNEQFF.